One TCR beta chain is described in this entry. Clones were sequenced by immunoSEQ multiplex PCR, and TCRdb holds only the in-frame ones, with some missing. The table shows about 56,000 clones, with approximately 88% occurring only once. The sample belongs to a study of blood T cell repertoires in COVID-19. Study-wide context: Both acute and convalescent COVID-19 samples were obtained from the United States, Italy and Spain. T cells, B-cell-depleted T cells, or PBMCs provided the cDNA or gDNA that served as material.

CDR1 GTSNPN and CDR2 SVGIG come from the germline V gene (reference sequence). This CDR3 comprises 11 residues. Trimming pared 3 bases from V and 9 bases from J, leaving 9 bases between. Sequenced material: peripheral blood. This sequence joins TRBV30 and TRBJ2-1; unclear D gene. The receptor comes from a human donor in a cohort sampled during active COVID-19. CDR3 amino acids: CAWSGFPEQFF. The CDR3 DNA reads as TGTGCCTGGAGCGGGTTTCCTGAGCAGTTCTTC.